This T cell receptor (beta chain) was profiled in a study of cytomegalovirus exposure and HLA in healthy donors. Study conclusions and caveats: Immune exposure data for these donors was limited to CMV serostatus. The authors considered a cluster of highly shared sequence variants likely to be a sequencing artifact.

Points on this clone: No antigen is known for it.

The PCR ran on 60 Vbeta and 13 Jbeta primers. In the original processing: Approximately 80 million unique TCR beta chains, around 11 million of them shared, were counted by a later analysis. Using immunoSEQ multiplex PCR, the repertoire was profiled, and TCRdb retains in-frame clones only, with some absent. The V and J calls and clone size come from that table; D and trimming were worked out from the DNA. The sample has about 190,000 clones; approximately 78% are singletons. The sequence came from a young woman in good health and CMV-seronegative. Source material: PBMCs.

The CDR3 region has the DNA TGTGCCTGGAGTGTACTTGTGCCCGAGCAGTACTTC. It translates to CAWSVLVPEQYF. This sequence joins TRBV30 and TRBJ2-7; D is unclear. This CDR3 comprises 12 residues. Germline V gives CDR1 GTSNPN, CDR2 SVGIG (reference sequence). V was shortened by 0 bases and J by 6 bases, with 9 bases between the two germline ends.